The source of this T cell receptor beta chain is a study of T-cell memory formation after mild COVID-19. Findings of the study overall: Researchers found some responding clones in pre-infection memory, a sign that cross-reactive memory joined.

Researchers used 5'RACE with constant-segment primers to make TCR alpha and TCR beta cDNA libraries that carry sample barcodes and UMIs. Each CDR3 protein is one row after TCRdb ran MiXCR on the 5' RACE reads. Found here are hundreds of thousands of distinct CDR3 sequences, approximately 23% of them singletons; the top ten hold under 15%. Germline V gene data show CDR1 as SGHAT and CDR2 as FQDESV (reference sequence). V gave up 1 base and J gave up 3 bases, with 11 bases separating them. The CDR3 has 15 residues. Details on this clonotype: Its antigen remains unknown.

The sequenced sample consisted of PBMCs or a T cell subset sorted from them (not recorded which). The source of this sequence is an adult woman who had mild COVID-19 (a few samples of this study predate the infection). Cell type and time point are not known. The chain has TRBV11-1 and TRBJ2-3, with a tentative D call TRBD2 (5 bases). The CDR3 protein is CASSLGVGETDTQYF. The CDR3 coding sequence is TGTGCCAGCAGCTTAGGCGTGGGAGAAACAGATACGCAGTATTTT.